The 16 T cell receptor beta chains given below trace back to one sample, sequenced in a study of identical twins. TCRdb used MiXCR to reprocess the 5' RACE reads, holding one entry per CDR3 protein. Among roughly 500,000 distinct CDR3 sequences, roughly 21% were seen once, and the ten largest hold about 0.91%. Another study also made use of these data, one on T cells expressing NK-cell markers.

What was sequenced was CD4+ T cells sorted from blood. The source is a young woman in good health.

The V and J genes are TRBV2 and TRBJ2-2; D remains unclear. The V gene's germline CDR1 is SNHLY and CDR2 FYNNEI. V dropped 11 bases and J dropped 0 bases, with 13 bases sitting between them. The CDR3 sequence is 14 residues long. The CDR3 loop is CASSIHANTGELFF. The CDR3 DNA reads TGTGCCTCCTCAATCCATGCGAACACCGGGGAGCTGTTTTTT.

A few counts support this clonotype. The J gene is TRBJ1-1, the V gene TRBV10-3; D not resolved. Germline CDR1 reads ENHRY; CDR2 reads SYGVKD. The CDR3 is made up of 13 amino acids. Between the trimmed V and J ends, which lost 2 bases and 4 bases, there was a span of 8 bases. The CDR3 spells CAISERESTEAFF. CDR3 bases: TGTGCCATCAGTGAGCGCGAGAGCACTGAAGCTTTCTTT.

This clonotype was recorded at least ten times. CDR3: CSASVRDRGTDTQYF. As DNA, the CDR3 is TGCAGTGCTTCAGTCCGGGACAGGGGCACAGATACGCAGTATTTT. The V gene is TRBV20-1, the J gene TRBJ2-3; 9 nucleotides match TRBD1. V lost 5 bases and J lost 1; bases outside the gene matches: 7. Germline loops: CDR1 DFQATT, CDR2 SNEGSKA (reference sequence). This CDR3 is built from 15 residues.

In its sample, this clonotype was seen a few times. The CDR3 spells CSVGGASGGRHEQYF. The CDR3 bases are TGCAGTGTCGGGGGTGCTAGCGGGGGCCGTCACGAGCAGTACTTC. The rearrangement links TRBV20-1 to TRBJ2-7; 10 positions agree with TRBD2. Germline CDR1 is DFQATT and CDR2 is SNEGSKA (reference sequence). V was clipped by 7 bases and J by 5 bases; unmatched bases: 14. The CDR3 is made up of 15 amino acids.

V usage is TRBV9 and J usage is TRBJ2-3; D remains ambiguous. Trimming pared 2 bases from V and 4 bases from J, leaving 14 bases between. CDR3 length: 15 residues. In germline, CDR1 is SGDLS, CDR2 YYNGEE. The CDR3 loop reads CASSVSAVRSDTQYF. CDR3 bases: TGTGCCAGCAGCGTGAGTGCGGTGAGGTCAGATACGCAGTATTTT.

In its sample, this clonotype was seen once. This rearrangement joins TRBV10-1 to TRBJ2-7, with a weak D call TRBD1 (5 bases). The CDR3 is 14 residues long. CDR1 and CDR2 from the germline V gene are WNHNN and SYGVQD (reference sequence). Trimming left V 0 bases short and J 3 bases short, with 9 bases between. CDR3 DNA: TGCGCCAGCAGTGAGTCGACAGCTATCTACGAGCAGTACTTC. This encodes CASSESTAIYEQYF.

The gene calls are TRBV12-3 or TRBV12-4 and TRBJ1-5; D uncertain. V gave up 3 bases and J gave up 9 bases, with 15 bases separating them. The CDR3 is 14 residues long. CDR3 residues: CASSFRSRDRPQHF. The CDR3 DNA is TGTGCCAGCAGTTTCCGGAGTCGGGATCGGCCCCAGCATTTT.

The chain recombines TRBV20-1 with TRBJ2-7; TRBD1 aligns across 7 bases. V was pared by 0 bases and J by 2 bases, with 7 bases of the junction left unmatched. This CDR3 is built from 15 residues. Germline CDR1 and CDR2: DFQATT and SNEGSKA (reference sequence). Here the CDR3 reads CSARDVAGGTYEQYF. CDR3 nucleotides: TGCAGTGCTAGAGATGTGGCAGGGGGAACCTACGAGCAGTACTTC.

The chain joins TRBV20-1 to TRBJ2-3, with D possibly TRBD2 on 7 matching bases. V lost 6 bases, J lost 3 bases, and 16 bases lay in between. CDR3 length: 14 residues. Germline V gene data show CDR1 as DFQATT and CDR2 as SNEGSKA (reference sequence). CDR3 residues: CSANSGGRTDTQYF. In nucleotides, the CDR3 is TGCAGTGCCAACTCCGGGGGGCGAACAGATACGCAGTATTTT.

This clonotype has just a few counts. The V gene is TRBV15, the J gene TRBJ2-5, with 8 bases that match TRBD2. Germline V CDR1 and CDR2: LNHNV, YYDKDF (reference sequence). V was clipped by 1 base and J by 1 base; unmatched bases: 2. This CDR3 spans 15 amino acids. CDR3 sequence: CATSRVTSGQETQYF. The CDR3 nucleotides read TGTGCCACCAGCAGAGTTACTAGCGGCCAAGAGACCCAGTACTTC.

This clonotype has ten or more counts. The chain employs TRBV20-1 and TRBJ1-1, with D possibly matching TRBD1 (6 bases). The V end lost 7 bases, the J end lost 1 base, and 13 bases lay between the germline ends. Per the germline V gene, CDR1 is DFQATT and CDR2 is SNEGSKA (reference sequence). The CDR3 has 13 residues. For the CDR3, the DNA is TGCAGTGTCTCAGGGGACTCGAACACTGAAGCTTTCTTT. Its translation is CSVSGDSNTEAFF.

In its sample, this clonotype was seen a few times. J is TRBJ2-3 and V is TRBV11-2; possibly TRBD2 for D (5 bases). The germline gives CDR1 SGHAT, CDR2 FQNNGV. This CDR3 region has 15 residues. V was shortened by 4 bases and J by 0 bases, with 11 bases between the two germline ends. The CDR3 sequence: CASSSPRGSTDTQYF. DNA of the CDR3: TGTGCCAGCAGCTCCCCCCGGGGTAGCACAGATACGCAGTATTTT.

This clonotype has a handful of counts. The chain links TRBV4-1 to TRBJ1-2; D is unresolved. V lost 1 base to trimming and J lost 4 bases, with 10 bases between them. CDR1 is MGHRA and CDR2 is YSYEKL in the germline V gene. The CDR3 loop spans 14 amino acids. The CDR3 sequence is CASSQAKGFYGYTF. Here the CDR3 DNA reads TGCGCCAGCAGCCAAGCAAAAGGGTTCTATGGCTACACCTTC.

This clonotype occurred a few times. V and J are TRBV20-1 and TRBJ2-5; D assignment may be TRBD1 or TRBD2 (5 bases each). Trimming pared 6 bases from V and 3 bases from J, leaving 11 bases between. Germline V gene data show CDR1 as DFQATT and CDR2 as SNEGSKA (reference sequence). CDR3 length: 12 amino acids. The CDR3 sequence is CSAKRGEETQYF. CDR3 sequence (DNA): TGCAGTGCCAAAAGGGGAGAAGAGACCCAGTACTTC.

A few counts support this clonotype. The V call is TRBV5-6, the J call TRBJ2-3; D may be TRBD1 or TRBD2 (5 bases each). The germline V and J ends were trimmed by 4 bases and 2 bases, with 14 bases remaining between them. Germline CDR1 and CDR2: SGHDT and YYEEEE. This CDR3 has 15 amino acids. This chain's CDR3 is CASSEGSSYTDTQYF. CDR3 in DNA: TGTGCCAGCAGCGAGGGGTCTAGCTACACAGATACGCAGTATTTT.

This chain links TRBV7-2 with TRBJ2-3; D unclear. Trimming removed 1 base from V and 2 bases from J, with 13 bases in between. Looked up from germline, CDR1 is SGHTA and CDR2 is FQGNSA. CDR3 length: 16 residues. The DNA for the CDR3 is TGTGCCAGCAGCTTAGGGAGCGTGATGATCACAGATACGCAGTATTTT. Protein product: CASSLGSVMITDTQYF.